The present T cell receptor beta chain was sequenced within a study of OX40 agonist ivuxolimab in advanced cancers. Study-level background: Of the patients, three showed partial responses, one with hepatocellular carcinoma and two with cutaneous melanoma.

Trimming pared 4 bases from V and 2 bases from J, leaving 8 bases between. The CDR3 is 13 amino acids. From germline, CDR1 is LNHDA and CDR2 SQIVND (reference sequence). Findings and caveats of the study: In general, CD8+ T cells held more expanded clones than CD4+ did, on average.

In the case of this clone: As yet, its antigen is unknown.

The protocol was immunoSEQ multiplex PCR, while the TCRdb copy is restricted to in-frame clones and leaves out a portion. The repertoire consists of roughly 15,000 clones, with about 80% occurring once and the leading ten covering roughly an eighth. This clonotype was sampled from an adult with an advanced solid tumor such as melanoma, head and neck, liver or kidney cancer. The material was CD4+ or CD8+ T cells sorted from blood, obtained in a trial of the OX40 agonist ivuxolimab. V is TRBV19 and J is TRBJ1-1, with D maybe TRBD1 (5 bases). CDR3 sequence: CASSTQGNTEAFF. The CDR3, as DNA: TGTGCCAGTAGTACCCAGGGCAACACTGAAGCTTTCTTT.